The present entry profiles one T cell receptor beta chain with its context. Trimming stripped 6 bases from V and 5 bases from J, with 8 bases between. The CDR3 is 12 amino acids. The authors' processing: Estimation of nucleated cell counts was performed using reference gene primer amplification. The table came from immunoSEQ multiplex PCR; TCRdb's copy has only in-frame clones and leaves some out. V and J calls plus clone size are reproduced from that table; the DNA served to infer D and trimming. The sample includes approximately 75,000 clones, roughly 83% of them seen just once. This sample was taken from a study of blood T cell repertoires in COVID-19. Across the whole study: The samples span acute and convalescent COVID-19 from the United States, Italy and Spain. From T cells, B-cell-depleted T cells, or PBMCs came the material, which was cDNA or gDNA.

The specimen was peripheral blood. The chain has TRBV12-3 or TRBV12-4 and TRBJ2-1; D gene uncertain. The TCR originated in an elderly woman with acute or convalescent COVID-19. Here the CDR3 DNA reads TGTGCCAGCAGGGGCCCAGACAATGAGCAGTTCTTC. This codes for CASRGPDNEQFF.